This T cell receptor (beta chain) was found in a study of blood T cell repertoires in COVID-19. Germline CDR1 MGHDK, CDR2 SYGVNS. This CDR3 region has 13 residues. Clones were sequenced by immunoSEQ multiplex PCR, and TCRdb holds only the in-frame ones, with some missing. The sample includes around 150,000 clones, approximately 79% of them seen just once. The chain joins TRBV25-1 to TRBJ1-3; no firm D call. This clonotype originated in a woman aged 40-49 years with COVID-19, enrolled during active disease. The material sequenced was peripheral blood. The CDR3 DNA reads as TGTGCAGGGAGACGGGAGTCTGGAAACACCATATATTTT. Translation gives CAGRRESGNTIYF.